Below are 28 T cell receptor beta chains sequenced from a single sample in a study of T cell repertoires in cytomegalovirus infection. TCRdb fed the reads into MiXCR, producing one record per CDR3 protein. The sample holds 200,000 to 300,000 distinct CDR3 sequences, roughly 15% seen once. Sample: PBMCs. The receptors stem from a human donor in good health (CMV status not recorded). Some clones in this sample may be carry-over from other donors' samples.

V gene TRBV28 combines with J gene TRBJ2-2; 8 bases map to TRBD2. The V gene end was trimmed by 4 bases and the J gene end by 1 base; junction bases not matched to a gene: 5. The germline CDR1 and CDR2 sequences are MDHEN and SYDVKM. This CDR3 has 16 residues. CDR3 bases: TGTGCCAGCAGTTCACCGGGACTAGAGAACACCGGGGAGCTGTTTTTT. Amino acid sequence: CASSSPGLENTGELFF.

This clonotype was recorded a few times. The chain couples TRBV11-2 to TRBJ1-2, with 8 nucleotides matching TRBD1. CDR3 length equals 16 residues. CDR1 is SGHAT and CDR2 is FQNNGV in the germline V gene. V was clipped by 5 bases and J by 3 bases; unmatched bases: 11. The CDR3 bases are TGTGCCAGCAGCCGTTCCCTGACAGGGGACTACTATGGCTACACCTTC. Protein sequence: CASSRSLTGDYYGYTF. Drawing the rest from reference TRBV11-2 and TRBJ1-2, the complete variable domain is EAGVAQSPRYKIIEKRQSVAFWCNPISGHATLYWYQQILGQGPKLLIQFQNNGVVDDSQLPKDRFSAERLKGVDSTLKIQPAKLEDSAVYLCASSRSLTGDYYGYTFGSGTRLTVV.

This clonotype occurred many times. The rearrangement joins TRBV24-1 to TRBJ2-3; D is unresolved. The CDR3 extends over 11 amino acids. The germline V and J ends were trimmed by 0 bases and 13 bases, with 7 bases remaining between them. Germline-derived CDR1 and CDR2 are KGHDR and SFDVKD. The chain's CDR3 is CATSDLRNEYF. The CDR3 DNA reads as TGTGCCACCAGTGATTTGCGAAACGAGTATTTT.

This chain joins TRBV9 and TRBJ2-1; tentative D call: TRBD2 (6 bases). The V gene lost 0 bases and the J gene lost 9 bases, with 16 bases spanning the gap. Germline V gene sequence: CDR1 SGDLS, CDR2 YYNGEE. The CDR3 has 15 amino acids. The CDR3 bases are TGTGCCAGCAGCGTAGTTGAAACCAGAGCGGGTGAGCAGTTCTTC. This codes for CASSVVETRAGEQFF.

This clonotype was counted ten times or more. CDR3 DNA sequence: TGTGCCAGCAGCTTGGGACAGGGGGATTCACCCCTCCACTTT. Residues: CASSLGQGDSPLHF. The rearrangement links TRBV7-9 to TRBJ1-6; 11 nucleotides line up with TRBD1. Germline V gene sequence: CDR1 SEHNR, CDR2 FQNEAQ (reference sequence). There are 14 residues in the CDR3. V lost 3 bases to trimming and J lost 8 bases; unmatched junction nucleotides: 0.

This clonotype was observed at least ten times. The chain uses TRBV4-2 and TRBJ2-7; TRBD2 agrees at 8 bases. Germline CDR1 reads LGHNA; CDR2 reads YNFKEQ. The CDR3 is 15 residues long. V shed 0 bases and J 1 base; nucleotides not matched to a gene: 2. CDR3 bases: TGTGCCAGCAGCCAAGAGACTAGCGCGTCCTACGAGCAGTACTTC. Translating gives CASSQETSASYEQYF.

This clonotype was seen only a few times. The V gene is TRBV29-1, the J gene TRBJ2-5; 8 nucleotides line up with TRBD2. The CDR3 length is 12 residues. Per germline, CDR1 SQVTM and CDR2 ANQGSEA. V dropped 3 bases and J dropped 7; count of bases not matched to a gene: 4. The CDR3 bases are TGCAGCGTTGATAGCGGGACGGGGACCCAGTACTTC. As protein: CSVDSGTGTQYF. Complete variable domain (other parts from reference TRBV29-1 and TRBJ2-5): SAVISQKPSRDICQRGTSLTIQCQVDSQVTMMFWYRQQPGQSLTLIATANQGSEATYESGFVIDKFPISRPNLTFSTLTVSNMSPEDSSIYLCSVDSGTGTQYFGPGTRLLVL.

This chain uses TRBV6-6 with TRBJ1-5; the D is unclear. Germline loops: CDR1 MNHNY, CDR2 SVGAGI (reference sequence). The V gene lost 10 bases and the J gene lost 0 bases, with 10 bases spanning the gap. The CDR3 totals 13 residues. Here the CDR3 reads CATRPYSNQPQHF. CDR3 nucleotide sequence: TGTGCCACTCGGCCCTATAGCAATCAGCCCCAGCATTTT.

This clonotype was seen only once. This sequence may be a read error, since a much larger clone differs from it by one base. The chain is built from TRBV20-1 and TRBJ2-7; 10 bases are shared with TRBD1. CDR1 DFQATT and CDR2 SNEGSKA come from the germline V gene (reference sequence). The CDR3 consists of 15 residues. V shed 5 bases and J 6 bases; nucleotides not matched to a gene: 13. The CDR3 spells CSARGGGQGPSEQYF. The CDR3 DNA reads TGCAGTGCTCGGGGGGGGGGACAGGGGCCCTCCGAGCAGTACTTC.

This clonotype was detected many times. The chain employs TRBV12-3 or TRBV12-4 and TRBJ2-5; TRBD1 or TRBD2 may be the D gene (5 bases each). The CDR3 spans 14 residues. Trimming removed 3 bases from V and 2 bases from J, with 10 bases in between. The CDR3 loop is CASSFRDVQETQYF. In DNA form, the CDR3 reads TGTGCCAGCAGTTTCAGGGACGTGCAAGAGACCCAGTACTTC.

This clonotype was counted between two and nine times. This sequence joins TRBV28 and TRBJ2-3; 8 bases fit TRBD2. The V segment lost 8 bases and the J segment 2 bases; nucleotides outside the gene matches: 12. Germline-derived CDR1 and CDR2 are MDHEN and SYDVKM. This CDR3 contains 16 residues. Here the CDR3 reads CASGNQLAAHTDTQYF. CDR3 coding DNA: TGTGCCAGCGGGAACCAACTAGCGGCCCACACAGATACGCAGTATTTT.

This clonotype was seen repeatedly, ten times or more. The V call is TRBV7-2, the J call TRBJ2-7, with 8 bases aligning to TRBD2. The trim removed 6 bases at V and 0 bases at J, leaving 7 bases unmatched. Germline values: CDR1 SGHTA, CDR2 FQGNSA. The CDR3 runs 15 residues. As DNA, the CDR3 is TGTGCCAGCAGGGCTCTGAGCGGGAGCTCCTACGAGCAGTACTTC. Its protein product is CASRALSGSSYEQYF.

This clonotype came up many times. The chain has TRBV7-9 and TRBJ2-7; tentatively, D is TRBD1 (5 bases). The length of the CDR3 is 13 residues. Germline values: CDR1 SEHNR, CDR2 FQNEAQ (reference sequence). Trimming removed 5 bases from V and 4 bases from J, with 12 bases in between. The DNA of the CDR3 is TGTGCCAGCAGCCCGAAGGGGCATTACGAGCAGTACTTC. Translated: CASSPKGHYEQYF.

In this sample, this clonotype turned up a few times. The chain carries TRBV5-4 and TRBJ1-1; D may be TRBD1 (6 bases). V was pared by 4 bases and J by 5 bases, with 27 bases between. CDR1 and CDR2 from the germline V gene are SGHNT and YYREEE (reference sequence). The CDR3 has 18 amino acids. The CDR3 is CASSPPANIGGGRTEAFF. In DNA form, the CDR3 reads TGTGCCAGCAGCCCACCGGCGAATATTGGGGGCGGAAGGACTGAAGCTTTCTTT.

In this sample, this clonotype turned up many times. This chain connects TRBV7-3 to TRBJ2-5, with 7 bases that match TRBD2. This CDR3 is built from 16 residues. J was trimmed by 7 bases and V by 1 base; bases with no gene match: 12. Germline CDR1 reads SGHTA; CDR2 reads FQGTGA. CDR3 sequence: CASSLRGGGTPGTQYF. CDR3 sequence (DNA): TGTGCCAGCAGCTTAAGAGGCGGGGGAACCCCGGGGACCCAGTACTTC.

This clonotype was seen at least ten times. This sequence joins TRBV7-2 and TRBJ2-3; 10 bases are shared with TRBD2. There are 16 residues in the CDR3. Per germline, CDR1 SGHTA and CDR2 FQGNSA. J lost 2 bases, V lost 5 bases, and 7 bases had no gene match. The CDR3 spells CASSTQGLALTDTQYF. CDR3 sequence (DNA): TGTGCCAGCAGCACCCAGGGACTAGCGCTCACAGATACGCAGTATTTT.

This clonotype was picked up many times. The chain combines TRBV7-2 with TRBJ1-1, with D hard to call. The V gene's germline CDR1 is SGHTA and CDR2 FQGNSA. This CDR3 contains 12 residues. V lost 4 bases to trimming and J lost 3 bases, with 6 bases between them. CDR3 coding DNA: TGTGCCAGCAGCTACAGTTACACTGAAGCTTTCTTT. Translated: CASSYSYTEAFF.

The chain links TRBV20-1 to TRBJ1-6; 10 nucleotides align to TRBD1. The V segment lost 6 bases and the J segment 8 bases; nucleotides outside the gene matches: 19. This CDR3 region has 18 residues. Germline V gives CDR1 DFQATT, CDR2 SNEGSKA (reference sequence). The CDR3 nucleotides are TGCAGTGCGCCGCAGACAGGGGGCGCAGGCCCGATGGATTCACCCCTCCACTTT. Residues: CSAPQTGGAGPMDSPLHF.

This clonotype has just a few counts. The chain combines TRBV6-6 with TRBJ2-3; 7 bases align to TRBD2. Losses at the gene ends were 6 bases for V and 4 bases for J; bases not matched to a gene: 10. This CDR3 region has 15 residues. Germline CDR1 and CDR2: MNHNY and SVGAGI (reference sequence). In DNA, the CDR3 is TGTGCCAGCAGCTCCGGCGGGAGAGAGGCAGATACGCAGTATTTT. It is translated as CASSSGGREADTQYF.

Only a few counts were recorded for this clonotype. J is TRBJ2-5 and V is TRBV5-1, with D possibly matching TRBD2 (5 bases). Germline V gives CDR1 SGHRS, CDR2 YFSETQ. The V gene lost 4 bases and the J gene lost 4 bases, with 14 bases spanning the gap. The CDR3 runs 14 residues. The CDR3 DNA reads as TGCGCCAGCAGCCCTACAGCGGCCGGAGAGACCCAGTACTTC. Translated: CASSPTAAGETQYF.

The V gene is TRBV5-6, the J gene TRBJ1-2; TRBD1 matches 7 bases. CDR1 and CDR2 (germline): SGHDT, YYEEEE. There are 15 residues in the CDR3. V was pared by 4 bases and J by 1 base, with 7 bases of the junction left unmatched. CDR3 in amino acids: CASSQETGNNYGYTF. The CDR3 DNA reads TGTGCCAGCAGCCAAGAGACAGGGAATAACTATGGCTACACCTTC.

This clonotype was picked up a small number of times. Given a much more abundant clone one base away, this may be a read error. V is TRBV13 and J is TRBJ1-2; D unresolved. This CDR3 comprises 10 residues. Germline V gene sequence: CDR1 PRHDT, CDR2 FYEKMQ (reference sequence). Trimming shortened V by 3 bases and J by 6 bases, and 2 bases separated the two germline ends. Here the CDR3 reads CASSFDGYTF. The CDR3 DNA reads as TGTGCCAGCAGCTTCGATGGCTACACCTTC.

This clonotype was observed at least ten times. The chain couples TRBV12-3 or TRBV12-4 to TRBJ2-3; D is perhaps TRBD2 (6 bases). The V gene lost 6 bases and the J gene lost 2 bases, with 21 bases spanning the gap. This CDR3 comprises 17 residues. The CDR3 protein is CASRAGKHGGYTDTQYF. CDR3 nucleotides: TGTGCCAGCAGGGCCGGAAAACACGGGGGTTACACAGATACGCAGTATTTT.

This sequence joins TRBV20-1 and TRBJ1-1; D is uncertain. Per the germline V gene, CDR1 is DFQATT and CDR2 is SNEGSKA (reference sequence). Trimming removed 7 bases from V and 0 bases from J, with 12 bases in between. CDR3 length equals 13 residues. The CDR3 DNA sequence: TGCAGTGGGGCACTGCAGTTGAACACTGAAGCTTTCTTT. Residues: CSGALQLNTEAFF.

DNA of the CDR3: TGTGCCAGCAGTTTAAAAGGAGGGGACAGGGTCTACGAGCAGTACTTC. Protein: CASSLKGGDRVYEQYF. V usage is TRBV12-3 or TRBV12-4 and J usage is TRBJ2-7; TRBD1 agrees at 9 bases. The CDR3 is made up of 16 amino acids. The V segment lost 2 bases and the J segment 3 bases; nucleotides outside the gene matches: 8.

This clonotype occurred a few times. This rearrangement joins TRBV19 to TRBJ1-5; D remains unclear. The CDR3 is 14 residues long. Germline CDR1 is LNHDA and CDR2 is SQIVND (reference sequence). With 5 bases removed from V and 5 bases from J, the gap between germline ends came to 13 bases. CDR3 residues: CASSVGRLHQPQHF. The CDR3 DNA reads TGTGCCAGTAGTGTAGGACGGCTACATCAGCCCCAGCATTTT.

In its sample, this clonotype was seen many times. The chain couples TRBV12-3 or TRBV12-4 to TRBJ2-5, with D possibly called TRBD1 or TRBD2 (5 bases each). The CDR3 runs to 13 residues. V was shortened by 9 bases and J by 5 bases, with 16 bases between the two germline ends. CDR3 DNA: TGTGCCAGTCGACCCCAAGGGGAGGAGACCCAGTACTTC. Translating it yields CASRPQGEETQYF.

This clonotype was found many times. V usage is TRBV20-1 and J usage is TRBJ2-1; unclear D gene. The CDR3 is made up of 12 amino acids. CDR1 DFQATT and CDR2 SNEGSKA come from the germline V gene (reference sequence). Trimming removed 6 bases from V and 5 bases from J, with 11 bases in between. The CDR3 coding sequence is TGCAGTGCCCCAGGCTGGGACAATGAGCAGTTCTTC. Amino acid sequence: CSAPGWDNEQFF.